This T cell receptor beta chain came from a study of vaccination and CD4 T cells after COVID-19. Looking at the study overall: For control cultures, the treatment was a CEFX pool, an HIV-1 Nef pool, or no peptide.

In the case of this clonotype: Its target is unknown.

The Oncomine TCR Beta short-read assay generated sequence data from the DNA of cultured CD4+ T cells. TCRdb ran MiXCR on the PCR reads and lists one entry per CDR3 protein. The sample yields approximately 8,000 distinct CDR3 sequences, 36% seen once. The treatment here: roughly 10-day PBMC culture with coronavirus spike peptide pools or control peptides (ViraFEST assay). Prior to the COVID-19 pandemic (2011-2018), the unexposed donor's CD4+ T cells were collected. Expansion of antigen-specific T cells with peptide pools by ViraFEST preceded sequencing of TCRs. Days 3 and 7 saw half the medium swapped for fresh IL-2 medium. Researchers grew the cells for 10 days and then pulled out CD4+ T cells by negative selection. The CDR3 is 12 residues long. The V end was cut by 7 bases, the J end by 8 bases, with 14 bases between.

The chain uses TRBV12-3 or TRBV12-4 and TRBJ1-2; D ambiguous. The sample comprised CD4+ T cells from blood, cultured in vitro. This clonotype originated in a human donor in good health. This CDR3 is CASTYGVRGYTF. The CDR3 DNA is TGTGCCAGCACCTACGGGGTTCGAGGCTACACCTTC.